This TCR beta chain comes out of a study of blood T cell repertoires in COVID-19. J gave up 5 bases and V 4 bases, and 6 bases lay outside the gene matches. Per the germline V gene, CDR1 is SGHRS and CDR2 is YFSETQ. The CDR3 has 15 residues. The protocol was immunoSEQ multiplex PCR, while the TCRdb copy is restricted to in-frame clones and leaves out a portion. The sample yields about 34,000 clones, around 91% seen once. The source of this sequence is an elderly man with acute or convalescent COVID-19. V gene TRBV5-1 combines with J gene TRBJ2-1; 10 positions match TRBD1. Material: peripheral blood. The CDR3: CASSPLGTGDNEQFF. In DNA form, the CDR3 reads TGCGCCAGCAGCCCGTTAGGGACAGGGGACAATGAGCAGTTCTTC.